What follows describes a single T cell receptor (beta chain). The J segment lost 3 bases and the V segment lost 6 bases, leaving 7 bases of the junction unmatched. Germline V CDR1 and CDR2: MNHEY, SVGAGI. The CDR3 sequence is 14 residues long. The data stem from a study of blood T cell repertoires in COVID-19. As for the study in general: COVID-19 samples collected from the United States, Italy and Spain covered acute and convalescent phases. T cells, B-cell-depleted T cells, or PBMCs supplied cDNA or gDNA.

As originally analysed: Cell counts per sample came from amplifying reference gene primers. Sequenced by immunoSEQ multiplex PCR; TCRdb stores in-frame clones only, minus some. D and trimming come from the DNA, and the V and J calls and clone size come from that table. The sample yields approximately 240,000 clones, 65% to 90% seen once. The chain employs TRBV6-5 and TRBJ1-1; 7 bases align to TRBD1. Sequenced sample: peripheral blood. The sequence derives from a woman aged 80 or over with active or convalescent COVID-19. CDR3 DNA: TGTGCCAGCAGATCAGCAGGGGGATACACTGAAGCTTTCTTT. Its translation: CASRSAGGYTEAFF.